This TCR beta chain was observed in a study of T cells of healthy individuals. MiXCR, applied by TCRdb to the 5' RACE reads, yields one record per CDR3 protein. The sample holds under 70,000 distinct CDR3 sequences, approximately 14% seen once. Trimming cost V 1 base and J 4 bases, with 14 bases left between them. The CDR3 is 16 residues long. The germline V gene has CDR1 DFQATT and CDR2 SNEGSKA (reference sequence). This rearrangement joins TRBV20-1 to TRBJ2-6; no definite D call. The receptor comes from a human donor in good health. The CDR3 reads CSARGAEPAGANVLTF. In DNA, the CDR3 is TGCAGTGCTAGAGGGGCAGAGCCTGCAGGGGCCAACGTCCTGACTTTC.